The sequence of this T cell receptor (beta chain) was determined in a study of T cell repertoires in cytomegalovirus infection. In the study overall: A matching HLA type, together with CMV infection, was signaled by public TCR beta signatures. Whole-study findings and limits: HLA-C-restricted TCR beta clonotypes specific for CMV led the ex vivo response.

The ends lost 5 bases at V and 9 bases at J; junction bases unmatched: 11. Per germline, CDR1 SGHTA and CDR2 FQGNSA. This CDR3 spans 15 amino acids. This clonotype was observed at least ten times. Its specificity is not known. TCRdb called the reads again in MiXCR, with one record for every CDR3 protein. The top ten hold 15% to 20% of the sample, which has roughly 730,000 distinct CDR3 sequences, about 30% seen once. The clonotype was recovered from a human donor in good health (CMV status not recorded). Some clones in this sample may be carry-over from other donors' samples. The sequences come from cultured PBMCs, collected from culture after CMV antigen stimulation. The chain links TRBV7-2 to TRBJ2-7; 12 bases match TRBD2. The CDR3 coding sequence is TGTGCCAGCAGCCCACCGGGACTAGCGGGTTCTGGGCAGTACTTC. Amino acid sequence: CASSPPGLAGSGQYF. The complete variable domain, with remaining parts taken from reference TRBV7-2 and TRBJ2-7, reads GAGVSQSPSNKVTEKGKDVELRCDPISGHTALYWYRQSLGQGLEFLIYFQGNSAPDKSGLPSDRFSAERTGGSVSTLTIQRTQQEDSAVYLCASSPPGLAGSGQYFGPGTRLTVT.